A selection of T cell receptor beta chains follows, all from one sample in a study of beta chain features in type 1 diabetes. Clones were read by immunoSEQ multiplex PCR, and TCRdb kept only the in-frame ones, dropping some. The sample contains about 30,000 clones, around three fifths of which appear only once. Sequenced: Tregs from blood. These receptors came from a woman aged 18-30 years with type 1 diabetes. Both conserved end residues are trimmed from each CDR3.

>TRBJ2-5|TRBV19
ASSNRETQY
>TRBJ2-6|TRBV28
ASSSPRTGAGANVLT
>TRBJ1-2|TRBV5-4
ASSSKTTGNYGYT
>TRBJ2-1|TRBV19
ASNRGLAGGPSSYNEQF
>TRBJ1-2|TRBV4-3
ASSQPPGPTTRGYT
>TRBJ2-1|TRBV9
ASSPSPGLAVNEQF
>TRBJ2-1|TRBV5-6
ASSLRGGDEQF
>TRBJ2-3|TRBV4-3
ASSQAGHRITDTQY
>TRBJ2-7|TRBV7-9
ASSLLIETENHPYEQY
>TRBJ1-4|TRBV5-1
ASSLSGTANEKLF
>TRBJ2-7|TRBV7-2
ASSFAGEYEQY
>TRBJ2-1|TRBV20-1
SAQSSRQF
>TRBJ2-4|TRBV6-1
ASSGLAGVGNIQY
>TRBJ2-1|TRBV6-5
ASSARLVYNEQF
>TRBJ1-1|TRBV30
AWSLNRRGRVANTEAF
>TRBJ2-6|TRBV9
ASSVGGSGRTGANVLT
>TRBJ2-1|TRBV7-2
ASSRTYGDEQF
>TRBJ2-7|TRBV28
ASSPGASGLGEQY
>TRBJ1-2|TRBV7-2
ASSLDGWSRKESYT
>TRBJ2-5|TRBV7-9
ASSYLAGGARETQY
>TRBJ2-5|TRBV20-1
SARARETQY
>TRBJ1-5|TRBV4-2
ASSQEGGQGYQPQH
>TRBJ2-3|TRBV4-3
ASSQGKTASTQY
>TRBJ2-3|TRBV7-6
ASSLRGGTAGTDTQY
>TRBJ2-1|TRBV2
ASRPRLAGEQF
>TRBJ2-1|TRBV29-1
SAKDRDYNEQF
>TRBJ1-1|TRBV7-2
ASSSLQGTEAF
>TRBJ2-1|TRBV29-1
SVERYNEQF
>TRBJ2-1|TRBV29-1
SVGGLFGRASYNEQF
>TRBJ2-1|TRBV28
ASSWTSGIDEQF
>TRBJ2-1|TRBV5-1
ASSAGTGGHNEQF
>TRBJ1-5|TRBV19
ASRRGEGSNQPQH
>TRBJ2-5|TRBV5-4
ASSLGLSVSGGKETQY
>TRBJ1-1|TRBV7-9
ASSFYRQWNTEAF
>.|TRBV7-8
ASSSSDRAFGSSSYEQY
>TRBJ2-3|TRBV5-4
ASSLVELTDTQY
>TRBJ2-1|TRBV30
AWDSAGVKVNEQF